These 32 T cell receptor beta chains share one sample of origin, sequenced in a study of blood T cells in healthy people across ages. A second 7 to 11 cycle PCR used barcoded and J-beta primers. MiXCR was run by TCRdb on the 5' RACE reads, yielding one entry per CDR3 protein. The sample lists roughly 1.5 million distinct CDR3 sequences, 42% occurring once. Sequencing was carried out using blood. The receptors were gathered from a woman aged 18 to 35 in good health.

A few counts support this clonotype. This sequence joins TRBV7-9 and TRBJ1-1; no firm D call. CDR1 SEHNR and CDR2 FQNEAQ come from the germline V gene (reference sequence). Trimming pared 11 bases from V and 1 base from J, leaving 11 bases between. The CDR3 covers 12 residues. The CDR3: CAGGRQNTEAFF. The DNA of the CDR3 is TGTGCCGGCGGGAGACAGAACACTGAAGCTTTCTTT. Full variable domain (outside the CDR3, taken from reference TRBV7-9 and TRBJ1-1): DTGVSQNPRHKITKRGQNVTFRCDPISEHNRLYWYRQTLGQGPEFLTYFQNEAQLEKSRLLSDRFSAERPKGSFSTLEIQRTEQGDSAMYLCAGGRQNTEAFFGQGTRLTVV.

This chain's CDR3 is CASSRTSGGANEQFF. CDR3 sequence (DNA): TGTGCCAGCAGCCGTACTAGCGGGGGGGCCAATGAGCAGTTCTTC. J is TRBJ2-1 and V is TRBV13, with 13 nucleotides matching TRBD2. This CDR3 is built from 15 residues. CDR1 and CDR2 from the germline V gene are PRHDT and FYEKMQ (reference sequence). V dropped 5 bases and J dropped 6; count of bases not matched to a gene: 4.

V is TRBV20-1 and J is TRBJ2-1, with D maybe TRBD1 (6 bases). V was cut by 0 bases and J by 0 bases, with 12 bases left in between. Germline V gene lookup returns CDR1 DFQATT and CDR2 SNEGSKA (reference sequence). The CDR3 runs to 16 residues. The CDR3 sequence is CSAREYTGYSYNEQFF. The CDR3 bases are TGCAGTGCTAGAGAGTATACAGGGTACTCCTACAATGAGCAGTTCTTC.

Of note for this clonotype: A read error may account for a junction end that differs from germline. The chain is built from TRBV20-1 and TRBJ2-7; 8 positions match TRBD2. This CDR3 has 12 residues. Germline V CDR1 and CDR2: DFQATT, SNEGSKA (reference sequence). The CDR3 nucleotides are TGCAGTACTAGCGGCAGATCCTACGAGCAGTACTTC. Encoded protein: CSTSGRSYEQYF.

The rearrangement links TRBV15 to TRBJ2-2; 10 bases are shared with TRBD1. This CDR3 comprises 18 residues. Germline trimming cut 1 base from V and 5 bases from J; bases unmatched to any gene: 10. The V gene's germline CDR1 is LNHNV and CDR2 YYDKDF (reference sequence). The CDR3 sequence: CATSRAQGDRGWTGELFF. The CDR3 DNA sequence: TGTGCCACCAGCAGAGCTCAGGGGGACAGGGGATGGACCGGGGAGCTGTTTTTT.

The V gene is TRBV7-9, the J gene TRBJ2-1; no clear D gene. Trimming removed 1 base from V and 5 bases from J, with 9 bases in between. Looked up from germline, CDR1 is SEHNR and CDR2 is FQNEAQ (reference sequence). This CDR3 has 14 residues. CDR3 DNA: TGTGCCAGCAGCTTAGTTTGTAGCAACAATGAGCAGTTCTTC. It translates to CASSLVCSNNEQFF. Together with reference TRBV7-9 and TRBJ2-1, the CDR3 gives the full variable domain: DTGVSQNPRHKITKRGQNVTFRCDPISEHNRLYWYRQTLGQGPEFLTYFQNEAQLEKSRLLSDRFSAERPKGSFSTLEIQRTEQGDSAMYLCASSLVCSNNEQFFGPGTRLTVL.

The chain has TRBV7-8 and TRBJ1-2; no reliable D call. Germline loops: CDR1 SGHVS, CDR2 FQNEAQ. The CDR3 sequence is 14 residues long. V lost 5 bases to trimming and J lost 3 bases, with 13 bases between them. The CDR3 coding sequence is TGTGCCAGCAGCCCGGCTGGACTGTACTATGGCTACACCTTC. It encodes CASSPAGLYYGYTF.

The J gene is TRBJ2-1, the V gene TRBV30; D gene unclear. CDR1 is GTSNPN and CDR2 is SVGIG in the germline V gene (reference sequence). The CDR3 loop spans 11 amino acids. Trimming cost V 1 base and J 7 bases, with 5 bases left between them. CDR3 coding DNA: TGTGCCTGGAGTGCGATAAATGAGCAGTTCTTC. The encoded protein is CAWSAINEQFF.

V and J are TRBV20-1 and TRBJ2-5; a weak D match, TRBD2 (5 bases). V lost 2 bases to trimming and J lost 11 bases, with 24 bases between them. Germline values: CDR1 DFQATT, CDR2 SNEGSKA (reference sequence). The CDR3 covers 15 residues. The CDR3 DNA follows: TGCAGTGCTAGAATACGGCCTAGCACCTACAATGAGCAGTACTTC. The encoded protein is CSARIRPSTYNEQYF.

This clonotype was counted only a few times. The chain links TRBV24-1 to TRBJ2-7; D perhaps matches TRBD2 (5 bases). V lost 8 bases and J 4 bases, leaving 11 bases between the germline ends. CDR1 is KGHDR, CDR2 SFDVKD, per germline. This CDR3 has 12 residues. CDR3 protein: CATTPREYEQYF. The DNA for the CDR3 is TGTGCCACCACCCCTAGGGAGTACGAGCAGTACTTC.

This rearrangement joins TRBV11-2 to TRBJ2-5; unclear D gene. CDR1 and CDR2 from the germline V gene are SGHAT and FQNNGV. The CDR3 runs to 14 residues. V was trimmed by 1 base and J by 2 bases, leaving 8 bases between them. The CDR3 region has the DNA TGTGCCAGCAGCTTAGCCCGGCTTCAAGAGACCCAGTACTTC. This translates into CASSLARLQETQYF. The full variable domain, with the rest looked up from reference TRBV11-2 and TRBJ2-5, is EAGVAQSPRYKIIEKRQSVAFWCNPISGHATLYWYQQILGQGPKLLIQFQNNGVVDDSQLPKDRFSAERLKGVDSTLKIQPAKLEDSAVYLCASSLARLQETQYFGPGTRLLVL.

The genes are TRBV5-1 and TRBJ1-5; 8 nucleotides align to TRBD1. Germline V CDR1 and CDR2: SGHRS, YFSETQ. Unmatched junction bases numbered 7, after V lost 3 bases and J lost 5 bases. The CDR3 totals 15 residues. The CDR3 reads CASSSDGQGHQPQHF. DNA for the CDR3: TGCGCCAGCAGCTCCGACGGACAGGGCCATCAGCCCCAGCATTTT. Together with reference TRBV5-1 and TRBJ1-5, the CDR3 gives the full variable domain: KAGVTQTPRYLIKTRGQQVTLSCSPISGHRSVSWYQQTPGQGLQFLFEYFSETQRNKGNFPGRFSGRQFSNSRSEMNVSTLELGDSALYLCASSSDGQGHQPQHFGDGTRLSIL.

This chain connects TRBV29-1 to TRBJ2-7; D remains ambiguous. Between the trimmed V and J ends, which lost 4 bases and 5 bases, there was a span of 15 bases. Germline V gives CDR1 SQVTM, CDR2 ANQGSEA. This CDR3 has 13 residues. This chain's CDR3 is CSVAEGYHNEQYF. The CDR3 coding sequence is TGCAGCGTTGCAGAAGGATATCACAACGAGCAGTACTTC.

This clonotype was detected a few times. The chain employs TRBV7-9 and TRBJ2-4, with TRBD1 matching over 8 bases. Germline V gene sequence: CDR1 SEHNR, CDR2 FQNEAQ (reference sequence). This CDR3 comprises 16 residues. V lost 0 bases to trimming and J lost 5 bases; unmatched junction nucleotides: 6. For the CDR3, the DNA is TGTGCCAGCAGCTTAGCGATGTCGACAGGGGAAAACATTCAGTACTTC. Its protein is CASSLAMSTGENIQYF.

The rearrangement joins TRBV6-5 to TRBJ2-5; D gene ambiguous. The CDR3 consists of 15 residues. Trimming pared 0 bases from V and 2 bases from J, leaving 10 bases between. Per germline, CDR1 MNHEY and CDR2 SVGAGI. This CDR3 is CASSYSRWVQETQYF. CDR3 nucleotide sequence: TGTGCCAGCAGTTACTCGAGATGGGTACAAGAGACCCAGTACTTC.

DNA of the CDR3: TGCGCCAGCAGCCAACGCCGGGACAGGGTTTCACCCCTCCACTTT. Its translation is CASSQRRDRVSPLHF. This chain joins TRBV4-3 and TRBJ1-6, with TRBD1 matching 9 bases. The CDR3 length is 15 residues. Trimming removed 2 bases from V and 9 bases from J; junction bases left unmatched: 5. Germline loops: CDR1 LGHNA, CDR2 YSLEER.

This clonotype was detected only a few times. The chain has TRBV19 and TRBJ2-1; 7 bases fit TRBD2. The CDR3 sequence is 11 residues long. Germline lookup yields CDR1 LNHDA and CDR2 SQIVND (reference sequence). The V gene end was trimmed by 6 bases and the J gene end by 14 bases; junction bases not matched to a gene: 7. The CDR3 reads CASSGGSGEFF. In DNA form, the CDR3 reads TGTGCCAGTAGCGGGGGGTCCGGAGAGTTCTTC.

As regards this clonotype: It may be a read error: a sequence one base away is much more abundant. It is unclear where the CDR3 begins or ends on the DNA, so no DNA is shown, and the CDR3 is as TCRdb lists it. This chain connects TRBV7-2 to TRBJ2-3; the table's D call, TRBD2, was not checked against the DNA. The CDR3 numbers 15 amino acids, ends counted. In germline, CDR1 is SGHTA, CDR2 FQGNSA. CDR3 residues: CASSLFGSGIDTRYF.

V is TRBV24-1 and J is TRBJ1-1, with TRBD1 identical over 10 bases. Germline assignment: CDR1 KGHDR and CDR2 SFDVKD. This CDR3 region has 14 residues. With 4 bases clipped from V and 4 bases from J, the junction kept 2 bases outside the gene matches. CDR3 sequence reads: CATSDRDRGTEAFF. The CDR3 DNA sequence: TGTGCCACCAGTGACCGGGACAGGGGCACTGAAGCTTTCTTT.

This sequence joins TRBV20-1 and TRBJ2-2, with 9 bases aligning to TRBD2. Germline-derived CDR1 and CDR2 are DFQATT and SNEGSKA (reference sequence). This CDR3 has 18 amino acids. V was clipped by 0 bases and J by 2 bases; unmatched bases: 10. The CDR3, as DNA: TGCAGTGCTAGAGATCTTTTTTCTAGCGGGGCTAACACCGGGGAGCTGTTTTTT. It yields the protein CSARDLFSSGANTGELFF.

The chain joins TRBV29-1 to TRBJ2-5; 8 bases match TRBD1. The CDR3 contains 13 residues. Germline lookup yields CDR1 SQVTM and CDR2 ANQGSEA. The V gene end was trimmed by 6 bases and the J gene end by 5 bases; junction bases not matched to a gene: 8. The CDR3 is CSVEKDRVETQYF. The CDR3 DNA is TGCAGCGTAGAAAAGGACAGGGTGGAGACCCAGTACTTC.

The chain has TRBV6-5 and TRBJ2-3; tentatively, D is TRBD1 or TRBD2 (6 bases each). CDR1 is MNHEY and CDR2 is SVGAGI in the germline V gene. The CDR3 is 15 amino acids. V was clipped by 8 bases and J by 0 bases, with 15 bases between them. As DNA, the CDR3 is TGTGCCAGCGCCTTAGGGGGGTCTAGCACAGATACGCAGTATTTT. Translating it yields CASALGGSSTDTQYF.

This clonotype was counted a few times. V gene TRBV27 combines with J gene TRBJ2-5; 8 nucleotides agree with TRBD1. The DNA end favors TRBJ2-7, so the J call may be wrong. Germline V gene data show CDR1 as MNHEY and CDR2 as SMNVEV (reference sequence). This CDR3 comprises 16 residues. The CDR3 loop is CASSLSRRQGLYEQYF. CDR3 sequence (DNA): TGTGCCAGCAGTTTATCGAGAAGACAGGGGTTATACGAGCAGTACTTC.

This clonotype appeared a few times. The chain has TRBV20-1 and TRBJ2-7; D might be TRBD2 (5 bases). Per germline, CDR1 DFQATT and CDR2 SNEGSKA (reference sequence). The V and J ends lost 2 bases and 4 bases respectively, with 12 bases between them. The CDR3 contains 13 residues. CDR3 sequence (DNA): TGCAGTGCTAGATCCGGGGAAGTATACGAGCAGTACTTC. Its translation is CSARSGEVYEQYF.

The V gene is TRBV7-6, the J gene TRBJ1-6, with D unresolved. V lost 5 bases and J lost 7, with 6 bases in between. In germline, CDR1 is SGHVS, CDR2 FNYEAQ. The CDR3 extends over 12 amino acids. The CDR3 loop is CASSPTNSPLHF. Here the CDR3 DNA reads TGTGCCAGCAGCCCGACAAATTCACCCCTCCACTTT.

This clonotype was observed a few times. The CDR3 sequence is CASRSLADHTDTQYF. The CDR3 DNA reads as TGTGCCAGCAGATCACTGGCTGACCACACAGATACGCAGTATTTT. This chain links TRBV7-9 with TRBJ2-3; unclear D gene. V was trimmed by 6 bases and J by 2 bases, leaving 15 bases between them. CDR1 is SEHNR, CDR2 FQNEAQ, per germline (reference sequence). CDR3 length: 15 residues.

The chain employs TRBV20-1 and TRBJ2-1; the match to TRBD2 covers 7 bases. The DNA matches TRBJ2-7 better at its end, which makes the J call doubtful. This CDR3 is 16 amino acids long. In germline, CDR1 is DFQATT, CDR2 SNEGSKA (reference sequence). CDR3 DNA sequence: TGCAGTGCCACCCCGGGACTAAGGGCCTCCTACAATGAGCAGTACTTC. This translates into CSATPGLRASYNEQYF.

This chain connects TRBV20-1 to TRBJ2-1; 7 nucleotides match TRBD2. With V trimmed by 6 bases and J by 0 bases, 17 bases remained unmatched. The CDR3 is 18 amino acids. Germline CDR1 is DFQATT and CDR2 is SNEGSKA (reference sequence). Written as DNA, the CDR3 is TGCAGTGCGCGAGCAGTAATTGAGCGGGGTAGCTCCTACAATGAGCAGTTCTTC. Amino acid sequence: CSARAVIERGSSYNEQFF.

The CDR3 is CASRRPNRGDYEQYF. CDR3 DNA: TGTGCCAGCAGACGTCCCAACAGGGGCGACTACGAGCAGTACTTC. The V gene is TRBV28, the J gene TRBJ2-7; 7 bases are a match to TRBD1. V was clipped by 6 bases and J by 3 bases; unmatched bases: 11. The CDR3 consists of 15 residues. The germline V gene encodes CDR1 MDHEN and CDR2 SYDVKM.

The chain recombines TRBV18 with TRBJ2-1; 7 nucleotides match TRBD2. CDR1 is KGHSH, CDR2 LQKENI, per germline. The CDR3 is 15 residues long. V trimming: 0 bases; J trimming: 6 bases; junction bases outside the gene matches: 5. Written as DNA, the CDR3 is TGTGCCAGCTCACCACCCACTAGCGCGAGCAATGAGCAGTTCTTC. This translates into CASSPPTSASNEQFF.

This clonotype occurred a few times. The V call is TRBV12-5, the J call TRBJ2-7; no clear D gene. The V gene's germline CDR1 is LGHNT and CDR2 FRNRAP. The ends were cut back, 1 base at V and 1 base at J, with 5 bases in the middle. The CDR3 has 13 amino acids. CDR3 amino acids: CASGLDMSYEQYF. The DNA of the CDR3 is TGTGCTAGTGGTTTGGACATGTCCTACGAGCAGTACTTC.

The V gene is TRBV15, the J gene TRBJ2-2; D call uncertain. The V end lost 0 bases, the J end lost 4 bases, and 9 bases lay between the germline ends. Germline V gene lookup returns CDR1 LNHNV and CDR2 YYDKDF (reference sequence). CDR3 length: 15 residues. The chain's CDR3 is CATSRDQEPTGELFF. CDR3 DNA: TGTGCCACCAGCAGAGATCAGGAACCCACCGGGGAGCTGTTTTTT.